Below, 26 T cell receptor beta chains from the same sample are listed, as sequenced in a study of blood T cell repertoires in COVID-19. Only in-frame clones appear in the TCRdb table, and some are missing; sequencing was by immunoSEQ multiplex PCR. Of roughly 250,000 clones listed, about 85% are singletons. The material sequenced was peripheral blood. These receptors were collected from a man aged 55-75 years who had recovered from COVID-19.

The sample holds a few counts of this clone. The gene calls are TRBV5-1 and TRBJ1-6; 7 nucleotides align to TRBD1. V shed 6 bases, J shed 7 bases, and the junction held 4 bases outside the gene matches. In germline, CDR1 is SGHRS, CDR2 YFSETQ. The CDR3 runs to 13 residues. The CDR3 coding sequence is TGCGCCAGCACCCCACAGGGGAATTCACCCCTCCACTTT. It specifies CASTPQGNSPLHF.

Written as DNA, the CDR3 is TGCGCCAGCAGCTTGGCCGGGGGGGCGCGGTACACTGAAGCTTTCTTT. This sequence encodes CASSLAGGARYTEAFF. The J gene is TRBJ1-1, the V gene TRBV5-1, with D perhaps TRBD1 (6 bases). Trimming pared 0 bases from V and 3 bases from J, leaving 15 bases between. Germline V gives CDR1 SGHRS, CDR2 YFSETQ. This CDR3 spans 16 amino acids. Variable domain in full (rest from reference TRBV5-1 and TRBJ1-1): KAGVTQTPRYLIKTRGQQVTLSCSPISGHRSVSWYQQTPGQGLQFLFEYFSETQRNKGNFPGRFSGRQFSNSRSEMNVSTLELGDSALYLCASSLAGGARYTEAFFGQGTRLTVV.

The chain carries TRBV24-1 and TRBJ2-5; 7 bases map to TRBD2. V trimming: 3 bases; J trimming: 4 bases; junction bases outside the gene matches: 7. Germline V CDR1 and CDR2: KGHDR, SFDVKD. The CDR3 consists of 15 residues. DNA of the CDR3: TGTGCCACCAGTGATACCGGACTAGGAACAGAGACCCAGTACTTC. It yields the protein CATSDTGLGTETQYF.

The chain is built from TRBV19 and TRBJ1-6; tentative D call: TRBD1 (5 bases). Germline-derived CDR1 and CDR2 are LNHDA and SQIVND (reference sequence). The CDR3 extends over 16 amino acids. Trimming stripped 6 bases from V and 3 bases from J, with 15 bases between. The CDR3 loop is CASSRGDLLYNSPLHF. In DNA form, the CDR3 reads TGTGCCAGTAGCCGCGGGGACCTACTCTATAATTCACCCCTCCACTTT.

The chain is built from TRBV6-5 and TRBJ1-4; D gene uncertain. Germline V CDR1 and CDR2: MNHEY, SVGAGI. The ends were cut back, 7 bases at V and 13 bases at J, with 19 bases in the middle. CDR3 length: 13 amino acids. The CDR3: CASMRDPEGGLFF. The DNA for the CDR3 is TGTGCCAGCATGAGAGACCCCGAAGGAGGACTGTTTTTT.

This sequence joins TRBV5-1 and TRBJ1-2; 7 bases fit TRBD1. Losses at the gene ends were 4 bases for V and 4 bases for J; bases not matched to a gene: 4. Germline loops: CDR1 SGHRS, CDR2 YFSETQ. There are 13 residues in the CDR3. The CDR3 reads CASSLGQVYGYTF. The CDR3 coding sequence is TGCGCCAGCAGCCTCGGACAGGTCTATGGCTACACCTTC.

The V call is TRBV19, the J call TRBJ1-2; D is undetermined. V was clipped by 4 bases and J by 0 bases, with 9 bases between them. The CDR3 loop spans 14 amino acids. Per germline, CDR1 LNHDA and CDR2 SQIVND (reference sequence). CDR3 DNA sequence: TGTGCCAGTAGTAGGGCAGGTCCTAACTATGGCTACACCTTC. Translated: CASSRAGPNYGYTF.

This clone was detected only once. The CDR3 coding sequence is TGTGCCTGGAGTGTGCGAATAGCGGGGGAGACAGATACGCAGTATTTT. This encodes CAWSVRIAGETDTQYF. The chain is built from TRBV30 and TRBJ2-3; 9 nucleotides agree with TRBD2. Germline values: CDR1 GTSNPN, CDR2 SVGIG (reference sequence). The J segment lost 3 bases and the V segment lost 0 bases, leaving 7 bases of the junction unmatched. The CDR3 is made up of 16 amino acids.

The chain joins TRBV30 to TRBJ1-6; D possibly corresponds to TRBD1 (5 bases). Germline V gives CDR1 GTSNPN, CDR2 SVGIG (reference sequence). V was pared by 7 bases and J by 5 bases, with 12 bases between. The length of the CDR3 is 13 residues. CDR3 amino acids: CASKGGDNSPLHF. The CDR3 DNA reads as TGTGCCTCGAAGGGAGGGGATAATTCACCCCTCCACTTT.

The sample holds a few counts of this clone. The chain combines TRBV5-1 with TRBJ1-2, with D maybe TRBD1 (5 bases). The CDR3 extends over 14 amino acids. Trimming cost V 1 base and J 4 bases, with 11 bases left between them. CDR1 is SGHRS and CDR2 is YFSETQ in the germline V gene. This chain's CDR3 is CASSLMQGLYGYTF. CDR3 DNA: TGCGCCAGCAGCTTGATGCAGGGCCTCTATGGCTACACCTTC.

The chain has TRBV4-1 and TRBJ1-5; 7 bases align to TRBD1. Germline V CDR1 and CDR2: MGHRA, YSYEKL. The V gene end was trimmed by 3 bases and the J gene end by 4 bases; junction bases not matched to a gene: 6. There are 15 residues in the CDR3. As DNA, the CDR3 is TGCGCCAGCAGCCAGAGACAGGGCTGGAATCAGCCCCAGCATTTT. It encodes CASSQRQGWNQPQHF.

Here the CDR3 reads CAIRSGRPDTQYF. The CDR3 DNA follows: TGTGCCATCAGGTCAGGAAGGCCAGATACGCAGTATTTT. This rearrangement joins TRBV10-3 to TRBJ2-3; D gene unclear. Germline V gene sequence: CDR1 ENHRY, CDR2 SYGVKD. Trimming shortened V by 6 bases and J by 4 bases, and 11 bases separated the two germline ends. CDR3 length: 13 residues.

The V and J genes are TRBV11-2 and TRBJ1-2; tentative D call: TRBD1 (6 bases). The CDR3 has 15 residues. The germline CDR1 and CDR2 sequences are SGHAT and FQNNGV. V lost 0 bases and J 5 bases, leaving 13 bases between the germline ends. The CDR3 sequence: CASSLDSGTRYGYTF. The CDR3, as DNA: TGTGCCAGCAGCTTAGACTCCGGGACAAGATATGGCTACACCTTC.

The J gene is TRBJ2-1, the V gene TRBV7-9; weak D call: TRBD2 (5 bases). There are 16 residues in the CDR3. CDR1 and CDR2 (germline): SEHNR, FQNEAQ (reference sequence). V shed 5 bases and J shed 7 bases, with 21 bases lying between them. In DNA form, the CDR3 reads TGTGCCAGCAGCCCTGGCGTAGGTCGCAGGAGGAATGAGCAGTTCTTC. Protein sequence: CASSPGVGRRRNEQFF.

This chain links TRBV6-5 with TRBJ2-7; the match to TRBD1 covers 8 bases. Germline V gene lookup returns CDR1 MNHEY and CDR2 SVGAGI. The CDR3 totals 13 residues. V trimming: 5 bases; J trimming: 5 bases; junction bases outside the gene matches: 5. The DNA of the CDR3 is TGTGCCAGCAGTCTTTCAGGGGGCCACGAGCAGTACTTC. Its translation: CASSLSGGHEQYF.

This clone was detected a few times. The chain is built from TRBV3-1 (or the pseudogene TRBV3-2) and TRBJ2-7, with D possibly TRBD2 on 6 matching bases. The CDR3 is made up of 17 amino acids. Germline loops: CDR1 LGHDT, CDR2 YNNKEL (reference sequence). Trimming pared 2 bases from V and 0 bases from J, leaving 17 bases between. CDR3 in amino acids: CASSQRPGVGLSYEQYF. The DNA for the CDR3 is TGTGCCAGCAGCCAACGCCCGGGGGTCGGCCTCTCCTACGAGCAGTACTTC.

The V call is TRBV5-4, the J call TRBJ2-1; a possible D gene is TRBD1 (6 bases). Germline CDR1 and CDR2: SGHNT and YYREEE (reference sequence). Between the trimmed V and J ends, which lost 3 bases and 8 bases, there was a span of 12 bases. The CDR3 is 13 residues long. CDR3 loop: CASSSTGFDEQFF. The CDR3 DNA is TGTGCCAGCAGCTCCACAGGGTTCGATGAGCAGTTCTTC.

The chain combines TRBV2 with TRBJ2-1; D possibly corresponds to TRBD2 (5 bases). Germline-derived CDR1 and CDR2 are SNHLY and FYNNEI. This CDR3 contains 14 residues. Trimming shortened V by 5 bases and J by 8 bases, and 16 bases separated the two germline ends. CDR3 in amino acids: CASSTSIMFHEQFF. CDR3 bases: TGTGCCAGCAGTACTAGTATCATGTTCCATGAGCAGTTCTTC.

V gene TRBV29-1 combines with J gene TRBJ1-1; D may be TRBD1 (5 bases). The length of the CDR3 is 12 residues. The germline V and J ends were trimmed by 4 bases and 2 bases, with 8 bases remaining between them. In germline, CDR1 is SQVTM, CDR2 ANQGSEA. CDR3 loop: CSVVQGNTEAFF. The CDR3 DNA sequence: TGCAGCGTTGTTCAGGGTAACACTGAAGCTTTCTTT.

The rearrangement uses TRBV6-5 and TRBJ1-3, with D possibly being TRBD1 (5 bases). Trimming took off 0 bases at V and 0 bases at J, with 9 bases between the two ends. Per germline, CDR1 MNHEY and CDR2 SVGAGI. This CDR3 comprises 16 residues. The CDR3 region is CASSYSGHLSGNTIYF. DNA of the CDR3: TGTGCCAGCAGTTACTCCGGACACCTCTCTGGAAACACCATATATTTT.

The chain couples TRBV7-2 to TRBJ1-2, with TRBD1 matching 8 bases. Germline CDR1 is SGHTA and CDR2 is FQGNSA. The CDR3 contains 13 residues. J was trimmed by 8 bases and V by 5 bases; bases with no gene match: 7. The CDR3 reads CASSKETGGGYTF. The CDR3 DNA reads as TGTGCCAGCAGCAAGGAAACAGGGGGAGGCTACACCTTC.

The DNA of the CDR3 is TGCGCCAGCAGCATTCGGACAGGGGATAATTCACCCCTCCACTTT. Protein sequence: CASSIRTGDNSPLHF. V is TRBV5-1 and J is TRBJ1-6; 9 nucleotides align to TRBD1. With 4 bases clipped from V and 5 bases from J, the junction kept 4 bases outside the gene matches. This CDR3 has 15 amino acids. Germline assignment: CDR1 SGHRS and CDR2 YFSETQ.

This clone occurred once. The J gene is TRBJ2-3, the V gene TRBV5-1; 9 positions agree with TRBD2. There are 15 residues in the CDR3. Germline V gene data show CDR1 as SGHRS and CDR2 as YFSETQ. Germline trimming cut 0 bases from V and 6 bases from J; bases unmatched to any gene: 5. The CDR3 is CASSLGLADRDTQYF. The CDR3 region has the DNA TGCGCCAGCAGCTTGGGACTAGCGGACCGGGATACGCAGTATTTT.

The chain uses TRBV9 and TRBJ2-5, with 8 bases matching TRBD2. There are 13 residues in the CDR3. V lost 3 bases and J lost 4; bases outside the gene matches: 2. The V gene's germline CDR1 is SGDLS and CDR2 YYNGEE. Here the CDR3 DNA reads TGTGCCAGCAGCGGTCTAGCGGGAGAGACCCAGTACTTC. Its protein is CASSGLAGETQYF.

Only a few counts were recorded for this clone. J is TRBJ2-2 and V is TRBV2, with 10 positions matching TRBD2. Germline V CDR1 and CDR2: SNHLY, FYNNEI. Trimming cost V 8 bases and J 5 bases; bases outside gene matches: 2. This CDR3 has 13 amino acids. CDR3 nucleotide sequence: TGTGCCAGCCAGCGGGGGGGGACCGGGGAGCTGTTTTTT. It yields the protein CASQRGGTGELFF.

V gene TRBV5-5 combines with J gene TRBJ1-6, with unresolved D. Deletions cut 0 bases from V and 4 bases from J, with 8 bases between. This CDR3 has 15 residues. Germline V gives CDR1 SGHKS, CDR2 YYEKEE (reference sequence). This CDR3 is CASSLDITYNSPLHF. The CDR3 region has the DNA TGTGCCAGCAGCTTGGACATAACATATAATTCACCCCTCCACTTT.